Sequencing of this T cell receptor beta chain was carried out in a study of blood T cell repertoires in COVID-19. Overall study context: PBMCs, B-cell-depleted T cells, or T cells were the source of the cDNA or gDNA that made up the material.

Participants were aged about 18 to 90 years from around 26 US areas. Participant-given clinical history determined each cohort assignment. The length of the CDR3 is 14 residues. Germline V gene data show CDR1 as SGHNT and CDR2 as YYREEE (reference sequence). Trimming pared 4 bases from V and 1 base from J, leaving 12 bases between. TCRdb keeps only in-frame clones here, not all; method: immunoSEQ multiplex PCR. The sample holds approximately 300,000 clones, roughly 89% seen once. V is TRBV5-4 and J is TRBJ2-7, with D maybe TRBD1 (5 bases). Sequencing was performed on PBMCs or T cells enriched from blood (not recorded which). This TCR came from a woman aged 18-29 years with acute COVID-19. DNA for the CDR3: TGTGCCAGCAGCCTTCAGGGATTTTCCTACGAGCAGTACTTC. This sequence encodes CASSLQGFSYEQYF.